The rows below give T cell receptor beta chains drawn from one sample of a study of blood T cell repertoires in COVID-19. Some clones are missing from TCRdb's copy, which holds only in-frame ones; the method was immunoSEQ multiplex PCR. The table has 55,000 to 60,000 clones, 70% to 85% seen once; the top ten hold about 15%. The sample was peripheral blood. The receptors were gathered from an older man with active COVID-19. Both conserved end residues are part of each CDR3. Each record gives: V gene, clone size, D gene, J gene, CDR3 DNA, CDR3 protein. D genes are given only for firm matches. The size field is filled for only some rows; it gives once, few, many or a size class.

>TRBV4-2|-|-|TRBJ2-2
TGTGCCAGCAGCCAAGAGCGATACACCGGGGAGCTGTTTTTT
CASSQERYTGELFF
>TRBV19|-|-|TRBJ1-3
TGTGCCAGTAGTAGGACAGCGAGCTCTGGAAACACCATATATTTT
CASSRTASSGNTIYF
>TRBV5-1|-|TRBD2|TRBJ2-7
TGCGCCAGCATGGCGCGGGGGGACTCCTACGAGCAGTACTTC
CASMARGDSYEQYF
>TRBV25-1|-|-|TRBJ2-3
TGTGCCAGCAGACAGCCAAATCCCACAGATACGCAGTATTTT
CASRQPNPTDTQYF
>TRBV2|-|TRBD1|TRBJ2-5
TGTGCCAGCAGGGGAGGACAGGGGAGCCGTGGGACCCAGTACTTC
CASRGGQGSRGTQYF
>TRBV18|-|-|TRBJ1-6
TGTGCCAGCTCACCAGGTGCAGGGAAGAACTCACCCCTCCACTTT
CASSPGAGKNSPLHF
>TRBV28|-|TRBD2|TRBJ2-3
TGTGCCAGCAGTTTCGAACCCTCCGCGGGAGCCTATACAGATACGCAGTATTTT
CASSFEPSAGAYTDTQYF
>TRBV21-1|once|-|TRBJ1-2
TGTGCCAGCAGCAAAGATCACAGACCCGGGGTTAGAGGCTACACCTTC
CASSKDHRPGVRGYTF
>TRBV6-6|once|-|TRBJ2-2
TGTGCCAGCAGTCGTGCGGAAAACACCGGGGAGCTGTTTTTT
CASSRAENTGELFF
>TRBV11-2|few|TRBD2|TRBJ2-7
TGTGCCAGCAGCCCTCGGGACTACTTCTACGAGCAGTACTTC
CASSPRDYFYEQYF
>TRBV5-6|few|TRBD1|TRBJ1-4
TGTGCCAGCAGCTTGAGGACAGGAGGCGAAAAACTGTTTTTT
CASSLRTGGEKLFF
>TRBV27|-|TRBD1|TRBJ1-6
TGTGCCAGCAGTTTGACCCCCCCTCGGGGACAGGGGGCTTCACCCCTCCACTTT
CASSLTPPRGQGASPLHF
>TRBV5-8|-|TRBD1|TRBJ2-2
TGTGCCAGCAGCTTGGGTCACAGGGGGAACACCGGGGAGCTGTTTTTT
CASSLGHRGNTGELFF
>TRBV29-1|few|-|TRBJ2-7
TGCAGCGTCACCTCGGGTGACTCCTACGAGCAGTACTTC
CSVTSGDSYEQYF
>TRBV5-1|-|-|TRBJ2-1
TGCGCCAGCAGCCTAACTAGCAACGACTACAATGAGCAGTTCTTC
CASSLTSNDYNEQFF
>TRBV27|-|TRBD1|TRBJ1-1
TGTGCCAGCAATACAGGGGGCGCAACGGACACTGAAGCTTTCTTT
CASNTGGATDTEAFF
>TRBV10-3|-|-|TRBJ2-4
TGTGCCATCAGTGAGGAGATAGCCAAAAACATTCAGTACTTC
CAISEEIAKNIQYF
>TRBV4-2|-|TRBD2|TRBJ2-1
TGTGCCAGCAGCCAAGGAACGGGGGGGGTTTTGGAGCAGTTCTTC
CASSQGTGGVLEQFF
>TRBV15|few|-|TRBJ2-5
TGTGCCACCAGCGGTGGAAAGCGGGTGGGAGGAGAGACCCAGTACTTC
CATSGGKRVGGETQYF
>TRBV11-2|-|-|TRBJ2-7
TGTGCCAGCAGCCTACATGGACAGCCCTACGAGCAGTACTTC
CASSLHGQPYEQYF
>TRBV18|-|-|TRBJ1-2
TGTGCCAGCTCACCAACCATACGACAGCCTGGCTACACCTTC
CASSPTIRQPGYTF
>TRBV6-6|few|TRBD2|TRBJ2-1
TGTGCCAGCAGCCCGAGACTAGCGAGATCCTACAATGAGCAGTTCTTC
CASSPRLARSYNEQFF
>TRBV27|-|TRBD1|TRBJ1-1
TGTGCCAGCAGTTTATCTGGGACAGGGGGCGTTACTGAAGCTTTCTTT
CASSLSGTGGVTEAFF
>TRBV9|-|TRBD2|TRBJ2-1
TGTGCCAGCAGCGTAGTAGAGAGCGGGATGACTGAGCAGTTCTTC
CASSVVESGMTEQFF
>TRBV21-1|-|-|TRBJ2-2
TGTGCCAGCAGCAAAGCGGAGGACAGGTTGAACACCGGGGAGCTGTTTTTT
CASSKAEDRLNTGELFF
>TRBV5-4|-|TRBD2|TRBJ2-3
TGTGCCAGCAGCTACGGACTAGCGACTAGCACAGATACGCAGTATTTT
CASSYGLATSTDTQYF
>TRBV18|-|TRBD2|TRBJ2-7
TGTGCCAGCTCGTCTAGCGGGTCCCCTTACGAGCAGTACTTC
CASSSSGSPYEQYF
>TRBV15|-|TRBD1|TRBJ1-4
TGTGCCACCAGCAGGGCAAAGGGACAGCATAATGAAAAACTGTTTTTT
CATSRAKGQHNEKLFF
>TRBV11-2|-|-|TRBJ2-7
TGTGCCAGCAGCAGATGGTCCTATGAGCAGTACTTC
CASSRWSYEQYF
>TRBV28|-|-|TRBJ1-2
TGTGCCAGCAGTTCGCCGGGGGGCCCCTATGGCTACACCTTC
CASSSPGGPYGYTF
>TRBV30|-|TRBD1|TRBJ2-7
TGTGCCTGGAGTGGGACAGGGGCCCCCCGCTACGAGCAGTACTTC
CAWSGTGAPRYEQYF
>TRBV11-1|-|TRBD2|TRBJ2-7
TGTGCCAGCAGCCAAACCGGGACTAGCGGCTCCTACGAGCAGTACTTC
CASSQTGTSGSYEQYF
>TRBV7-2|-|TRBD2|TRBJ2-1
TGTGCCAGCAGCTTAGCCTTTACTAGCGGGAGGGCCGGAGAGCAGTTCTTC
CASSLAFTSGRAGEQFF
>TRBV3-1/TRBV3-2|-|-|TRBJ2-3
TGTGCCAGCAGCCCCGACCGGGGGGATACGCAGTATTTT
CASSPDRGDTQYF
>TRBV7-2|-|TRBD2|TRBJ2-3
TGTGCCAGCAGTCGAAGACTAGCGGGAGGTGATACGCAGTATTTT
CASSRRLAGGDTQYF
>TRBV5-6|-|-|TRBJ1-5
TGTGCCAGCACCACCACCATGAGAGGGACAATTAGCAATCAGCCCCAGCATTTT
CASTTTMRGTISNQPQHF
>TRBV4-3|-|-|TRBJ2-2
TGCGCCAGCAGCCAAGAAGGGGGAACGGGCCTCACCGGGGAGCTGTTTTTT
CASSQEGGTGLTGELFF
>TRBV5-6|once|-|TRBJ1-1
TGTGCCAGCAGCTTGGTTGGAGGGCCAACTGAAGCTTTCTTT
CASSLVGGPTEAFF
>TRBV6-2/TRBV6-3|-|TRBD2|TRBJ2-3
TGTGCCAGCAGTTCTGGGGGGGGCACAGATACGCAGTATTTT
CASSSGGGTDTQYF
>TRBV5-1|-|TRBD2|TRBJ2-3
TGCGCCAGCAGCTTGGGGGAGGGAGATACGCAGTATTTT
CASSLGEGDTQYF
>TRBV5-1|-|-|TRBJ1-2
TGCGCCAGCAGCTTATCCCTGGGCGGGCCCTATGGCTACACCTTC
CASSLSLGGPYGYTF